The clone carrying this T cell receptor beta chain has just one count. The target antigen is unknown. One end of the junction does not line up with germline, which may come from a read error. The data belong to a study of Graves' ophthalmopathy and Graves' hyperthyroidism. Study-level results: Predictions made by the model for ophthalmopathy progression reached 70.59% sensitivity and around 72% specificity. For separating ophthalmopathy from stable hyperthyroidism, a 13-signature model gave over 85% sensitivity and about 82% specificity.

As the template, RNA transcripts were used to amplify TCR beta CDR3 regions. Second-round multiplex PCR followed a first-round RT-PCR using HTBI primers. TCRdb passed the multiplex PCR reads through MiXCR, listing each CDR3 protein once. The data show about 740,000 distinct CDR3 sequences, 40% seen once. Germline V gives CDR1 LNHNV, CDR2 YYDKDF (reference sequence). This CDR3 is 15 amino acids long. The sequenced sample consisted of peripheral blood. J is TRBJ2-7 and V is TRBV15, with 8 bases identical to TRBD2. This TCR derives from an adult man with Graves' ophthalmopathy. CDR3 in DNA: TGTGCCACCAGCAGAGATTTAGCGGGGACTTACGAGCGGTACTTC. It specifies CATSRDLAGTYERYF.